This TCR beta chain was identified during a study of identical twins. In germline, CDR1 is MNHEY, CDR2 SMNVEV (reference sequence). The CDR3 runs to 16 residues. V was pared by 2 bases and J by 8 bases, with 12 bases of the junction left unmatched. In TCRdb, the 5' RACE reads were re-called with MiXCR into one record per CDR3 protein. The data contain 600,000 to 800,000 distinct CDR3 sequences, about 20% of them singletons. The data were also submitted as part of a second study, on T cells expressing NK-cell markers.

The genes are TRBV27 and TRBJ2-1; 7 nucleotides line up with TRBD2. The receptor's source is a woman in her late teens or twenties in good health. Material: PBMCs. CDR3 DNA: TGTGCCAGCAGTTTAGGGACCCTCACTAGCGTCTATGAGCAGTTCTTC. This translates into CASSLGTLTSVYEQFF.